This is a list of T cell receptor beta chains from one sample in a study. Each CDR3 protein is one row after TCRdb ran MiXCR on the 5' RACE reads. The table records fewer than 9,000 distinct CDR3 sequences, about 47% of them present only once. The sequenced sample was memory CD4+ T cells sorted from a lymph node. Every receptor here comes from a female donor with breast cancer. Both conserved end residues are trimmed from each CDR3. Each record gives: V gene, J gene, CDR3 protein.

TRBV6-5	TRBJ2-7	ASSKRDGVHEQY
TRBV12-3/TRBV12-4	TRBJ1-2	ASSPFGQNYGYT
TRBV7-9	TRBJ1-6	ASSLRASPLH
TRBV5-1	TRBJ2-4	ASSPETGAKNIQY
TRBV7-6	TRBJ2-3	ASSLRVGLAGIDTQY
TRBV20-1	TRBJ1-1	SARRDRGSAF
TRBV7-8	TRBJ2-3	ASSITRISSSTDTQY
TRBV4-2	TRBJ2-6	ASSRPGSGANVLT
TRBV27	TRBJ1-4	ASSSDRDNEKLF
TRBV6-2/TRBV6-3	TRBJ2-4	ASSSTGVGKNIQY
TRBV4-1	TRBJ1-4	ASSLHRDEKLF
TRBV7-2	TRBJ2-7	ASSHRDTAYEQY
TRBV5-1	TRBJ1-1	ASSPGQDTEAF
TRBV15	TRBJ1-6	ATSRGTPNSPLH
TRBV5-1	TRBJ2-5	ASRPDSQETQY
TRBV5-1	TRBJ1-1	ASSTRQGTEAF
TRBV28	TRBJ1-2	ASSHIPGRSNYGYT
TRBV12-3/TRBV12-4	TRBJ2-1	ASSFGGAEYEQF
TRBV6-5	TRBJ2-6	ASTRGGTKSSGANVLT
TRBV7-2	TRBJ2-1	ASSLGSTEQF
TRBV20-1	TRBJ2-1	SAPLAGLAGPPSYNEQF
TRBV10-3	TRBJ2-7	AISEGEGGVYEQY
TRBV5-4	TRBJ1-1	ASSAQLNTEAF
TRBV20-1	TRBJ1-5	SATQGAENQPQH
TRBV11-2	TRBJ2-3	ASSFLAGTADTQY
TRBV4-1	TRBJ1-2	ASSSPGQGARGYT
TRBV20-1	TRBJ2-7	SARETRIDEQY
TRBV7-9	TRBJ2-3	ASSLADPTDTQY
TRBV12-3/TRBV12-4	TRBJ1-6	ASSFKQHNSPLH
TRBV20-1	TRBJ2-3	SARTSGRTDTQY
TRBV7-7	TRBJ2-7	ASSKDRGHEQY
TRBV6-5	TRBJ1-1	ASSPAHNRVGTEAF
TRBV7-6	TRBJ2-1	ASSRQVGREQF
TRBV18	TRBJ1-6	ASYQGGDSPLH
TRBV20-1	TRBJ1-5	SAGGSSWRQPQH
TRBV5-1	TRBJ2-2	ASSPRGSGNTGELF
TRBV7-2	TRBJ2-5	ASSLQETQY
TRBV10-1	TRBJ2-1	ASSESRTGGINEQF
TRBV18	TRBJ2-3	ASSPTVSRGDTQY
TRBV11-2	TRBJ2-7	ASSLPGPTYEQY
TRBV5-6	TRBJ2-7	ASTKLGTGRAYEQY
TRBV20-1	TRBJ2-3	SALRQGAGDTQY
TRBV4-1	TRBJ1-1	ASSQVRSNTYMNTEAF
TRBV6-5	TRBJ1-5	ASRSPGLPQH
TRBV6-4	TRBJ2-1	ASSVSEGYNEQF
TRBV20-1	TRBJ2-3	SSLRTSGRADMQY
TRBV4-2	TRBJ1-6	ASSQRGLDSPLH
TRBV12-3/TRBV12-4	TRBJ2-7	ASSGQGSYEQY
TRBV7-9	TRBJ1-1	AGSLDETQAF
TRBV6-5	TRBJ2-1	ASSLRPLLALSYNEQF
TRBV10-3	TRBJ1-6	VTGQDNSPLH
TRBV5-1	TRBJ1-5	ASSSGVGGNQPQH